This T cell receptor beta chain was recorded in a study of blood T cell repertoires in COVID-19. The germline gives CDR1 SGHNT, CDR2 YYREEE (reference sequence). V was clipped by 2 bases and J by 3 bases, with 9 bases between them. This CDR3 spans 13 amino acids. Assay: immunoSEQ multiplex PCR; the TCRdb copy retains only in-frame clones and omits some. Here the sample spans roughly 160,000 clones, more than 75% being singletons. The source is a man aged 50 to 59 who had recovered from COVID-19. The sequencing sample was made of peripheral blood. This chain connects TRBV5-4 to TRBJ2-7; D possibly corresponds to TRBD1 (6 bases). The CDR3 DNA is TGTGCCAGCAGCTTCACAGGGAGCTACGAGCAGTACTTC. Translated, it gives CASSFTGSYEQYF.